These 17 T cell receptor beta chains were sequenced from one sample in a study of CD8 T cells in Susac syndrome. The authors reverse transcribed 0.5 to 1 ug RNA with random hexamers. TCRdb analysed the immunoSEQ multiplex PCR reads with MiXCR anew, one entry per CDR3 protein. The table has around 70,000 distinct CDR3 sequences, approximately 94% seen once. Sequencing input: CD8+ T cells from PBMCs. The receptors were sampled from a human donor with multiple sclerosis.

The chain recombines TRBV20-1 with TRBJ2-7; 7 positions agree with TRBD2. Losses at the gene ends were 2 bases for V and 3 bases for J; bases not matched to a gene: 16. The germline gives CDR1 DFQATT, CDR2 SNEGSKA (reference sequence). The CDR3 is made up of 17 amino acids. The CDR3 is CSARYVGGSNLYYEQYF. The DNA for the CDR3 is TGCAGTGCTAGATACGTCGGGGGGTCCAACCTCTACTACGAGCAGTACTTC.

The genes are TRBV7-9 and TRBJ2-5; tentatively, D is TRBD1 (5 bases). Between the trimmed V and J ends, which lost 5 bases and 4 bases, there was a span of 14 bases. Germline CDR1 reads SEHNR; CDR2 reads FQNEAQ (reference sequence). The CDR3 covers 14 residues. CDR3: CASSPPRRGETQYF. DNA for the CDR3: TGTGCCAGCAGCCCGCCCAGAAGGGGAGAGACCCAGTACTTC.

The V and J genes are TRBV19 and TRBJ2-1; 7 bases align to TRBD1. The trim removed 7 bases at V and 6 bases at J, leaving 12 bases unmatched. The CDR3 extends over 15 amino acids. Germline-derived CDR1 and CDR2 are LNHDA and SQIVND (reference sequence). The DNA for the CDR3 is TGTGCCAGTACCATCACGGGACAGAATAGCAATGAGCAGTTCTTC. This gives the protein CASTITGQNSNEQFF.

The chain combines TRBV20-1 with TRBJ2-4, with 11 bases that match TRBD2. This CDR3 comprises 14 residues. The junction had 5 bases not matched to a gene; V was cut back by 1 base and J by 9 bases. Looked up from germline, CDR1 is DFQATT and CDR2 is SNEGSKA (reference sequence). The CDR3 DNA sequence: TGCAGTGCTAGAGGACTAGCGGGATCTGGCATTCAGTACTTC. Protein sequence: CSARGLAGSGIQYF.

V usage is TRBV30 and J usage is TRBJ1-5; D not certain. Looked up from germline, CDR1 is GTSNPN and CDR2 is SVGIG (reference sequence). This CDR3 is built from 13 residues. Trimming stripped 0 bases from V and 8 bases from J, with 11 bases between. DNA for the CDR3: TGTGCCTGGAGTGTAACCAGCGGGAAGCCCCAGCATTTT. Translation: CAWSVTSGKPQHF.

This clonotype was recorded only once. The chain joins TRBV27 to TRBJ2-3, with 10 nucleotides matching TRBD2. CDR3 length: 17 residues. V lost 2 bases, J lost 5 bases, and 10 bases stayed unmatched. Germline CDR1 and CDR2: MNHEY and SMNVEV (reference sequence). In DNA, the CDR3 is TGTGCCAGCAGTTTAAAGGGAGCGGGAGGGCCTCGAGATACGCAGTATTTT. The encoded protein is CASSLKGAGGPRDTQYF.

The CDR3 DNA reads TGTGCCAGCAGTTTGACGATGTCCACCGGGGAGCTGTTTTTT. Translating it yields CASSLTMSTGELFF. The V and J genes are TRBV28 and TRBJ2-2; D ambiguous. The CDR3 extends over 14 amino acids. Trimming took off 3 bases at V and 4 bases at J, with 9 bases between the two ends. Per the germline V gene, CDR1 is MDHEN and CDR2 is SYDVKM.

This chain uses TRBV7-9 with TRBJ2-1; D uncertain. The CDR3 totals 10 residues. Germline loops: CDR1 SEHNR, CDR2 FQNEAQ (reference sequence). V lost 3 bases and J lost 6, with 0 bases in between. CDR3 loop: CASSFNEQFF. CDR3 nucleotides: TGTGCCAGCAGCTTCAATGAGCAGTTCTTC.

The rearrangement joins TRBV2 to TRBJ1-1; TRBD1 agrees at 8 bases. V lost 6 bases to trimming and J lost 1 base; unmatched junction nucleotides: 1. The CDR3 extends over 13 amino acids. In germline, CDR1 is SNHLY, CDR2 FYNNEI. The CDR3 spells CASRDRANTEAFF. As DNA, the CDR3 is TGTGCCAGCAGGGACAGGGCGAACACTGAAGCTTTCTTT.

The CDR3 spells CASRADGSNQPQHF. Here the CDR3 DNA reads TGTGCCAGCAGGGCGGACGGGAGCAATCAGCCCCAGCATTTT. V is TRBV21-1 and J is TRBJ1-5. TRBV21-1 is listed as a pseudogene. The CDR3 covers 14 residues.

The V call is TRBV2, the J call TRBJ2-7; 10 nucleotides agree with TRBD1. Trimming at V came to 6 bases and at J to 3 bases, leaving 5 bases not matched to a gene. Germline V lookup: CDR1 SNHLY, CDR2 FYNNEI. This CDR3 is built from 14 residues. CDR3 coding DNA: TGTGCCAGCAGCGAGGGACAGGGGATCTACGAGCAGTACTTC. Translated: CASSEGQGIYEQYF.

The J gene is TRBJ2-2, the V gene TRBV4-1; D might be TRBD2 (5 bases). Looked up from germline, CDR1 is MGHRA and CDR2 is YSYEKL. This CDR3 is built from 18 residues. V was trimmed by 3 bases and J by 2 bases, leaving 19 bases between them. CDR3 in amino acids: CASSHFPPPGDNTGELFF. In DNA form, the CDR3 reads TGCGCCAGCAGCCATTTTCCCCCCCCCGGGGATAACACCGGGGAGCTGTTTTTT.

The chain recombines TRBV11-1 with TRBJ2-3; 8 nucleotides agree with TRBD2. Per germline, CDR1 SGHAT and CDR2 FQDESV (reference sequence). J gave up 0 bases and V 3 bases, and 2 bases lay outside the gene matches. This CDR3 is built from 15 residues. CDR3 in amino acids: CASSLTSASTDTQYF. The CDR3 DNA sequence: TGTGCCAGCAGCTTGACTAGCGCAAGCACAGATACGCAGTATTTT.

This clonotype was seen once. This chain uses TRBV29-1 with TRBJ2-3, with D hard to call. Deletions cut 1 base from V and 0 bases from J, with 2 bases between. This CDR3 has 12 residues. CDR1 and CDR2 (germline): SQVTM, ANQGSEA. As DNA, the CDR3 is TGCAGCGTTGAAGCTAGCACAGATACGCAGTATTTT. Translating gives CSVEASTDTQYF.

This rearrangement joins TRBV2 to TRBJ1-1; 8 bases line up with TRBD1. Unmatched junction bases numbered 6, after V lost 6 bases and J lost 3 bases. The CDR3 runs 14 residues. Germline lookup yields CDR1 SNHLY and CDR2 FYNNEI. CDR3 residues: CASRLGQGYTEAFF. The CDR3 coding sequence is TGTGCCAGCAGGCTCGGACAGGGATACACTGAAGCTTTCTTT. Together with reference TRBV2 and TRBJ1-1, the CDR3 gives the full variable domain: EPEVTQTPSHQVTQMGQEVILRCVPISNHLYFYWYRQILGQKVEFLVSFYNNEISEKSEIFDDQFSVERPDGSNFTLKIRSTKLEDSAMYFCASRLGQGYTEAFFGQGTRLTVV.

V gene TRBV15 combines with J gene TRBJ2-2; the match to TRBD1 covers 8 bases. Trimming cost V 0 bases and J 1 base; bases outside gene matches: 4. Germline V gene data show CDR1 as LNHNV and CDR2 as YYDKDF (reference sequence). This CDR3 spans 17 amino acids. DNA for the CDR3: TGTGCCACCAGCAGAGATTGGGGGACAGGGAACACCGGGGAGCTGTTTTTT. Its translation: CATSRDWGTGNTGELFF.

The table lists this clonotype with a count of one. The V gene is TRBV7-3, the J gene TRBJ1-5; D is unresolved. The V gene lost 2 bases and the J gene lost 7 bases, with 9 bases spanning the gap. Germline values: CDR1 SGHTA, CDR2 FQGTGA. CDR3 size: 13 residues. CDR3 amino acids: CASSLEPGQPQHF. The CDR3 DNA reads TGTGCCAGCAGCTTAGAACCTGGCCAGCCCCAGCATTTT.